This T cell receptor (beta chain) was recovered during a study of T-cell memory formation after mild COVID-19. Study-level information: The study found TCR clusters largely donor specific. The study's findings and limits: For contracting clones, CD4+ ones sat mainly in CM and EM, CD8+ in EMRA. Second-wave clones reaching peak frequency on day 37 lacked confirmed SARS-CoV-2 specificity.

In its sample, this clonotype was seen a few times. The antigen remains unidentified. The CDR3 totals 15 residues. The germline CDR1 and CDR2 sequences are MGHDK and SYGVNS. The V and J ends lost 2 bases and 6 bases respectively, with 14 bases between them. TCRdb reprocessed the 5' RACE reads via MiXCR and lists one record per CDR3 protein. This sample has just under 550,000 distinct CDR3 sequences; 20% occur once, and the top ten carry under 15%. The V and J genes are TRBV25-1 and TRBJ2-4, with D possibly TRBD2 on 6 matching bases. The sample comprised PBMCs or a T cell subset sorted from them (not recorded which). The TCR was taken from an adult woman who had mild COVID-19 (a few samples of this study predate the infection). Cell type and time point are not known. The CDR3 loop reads CASSEQQPGGNIQYF. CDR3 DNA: TGTGCCAGCAGTGAACAACAACCCGGGGGAAACATTCAGTACTTC.